The 8 T cell receptor beta chains reported below all come from one sample, sequenced in a study of chemoradiotherapy in HPV16-positive cancers. Data came from immunoSEQ multiplex PCR; TCRdb stores just in-frame clones and leaves some out. There are tens of thousands of clones in the sample; 93% occur only once, and about 20% lies in the top ten. Sequencing was performed on blood, taken from a patient who underwent chemoradiotherapy. The receptor set was obtained from a human donor with HPV-associated anogenital cancer.

V usage is TRBV25-1 and J usage is TRBJ2-7; 7 bases line up with TRBD1. J gave up 3 bases and V 1 base, and 6 bases lay outside the gene matches. The V gene's germline CDR1 is MGHDK and CDR2 SYGVNS. This CDR3 contains 15 residues. For the CDR3, the DNA is TGTGCCAGCAGTGAATTTGGACAGGCGCTCTACGAGCAGTACTTC. This translates into CASSEFGQALYEQYF.

This clone occurred a few times. This chain joins TRBV19 and TRBJ1-1; D perhaps matches TRBD1 (6 bases). The V end lost 9 bases, the J end lost 7 bases, and 18 bases lay between the germline ends. This CDR3 has 13 residues. Germline V gene data show CDR1 as LNHDA and CDR2 as SQIVND (reference sequence). CDR3 DNA: TGTGCCAGGGACCCAGGGGCCCGAATTGAAGCTTTCTTT. Encoded protein: CARDPGARIEAFF.

This chain joins TRBV7-9 and TRBJ2-7; the match to TRBD2 covers 12 bases. Trimming took 3 bases from V and 3 from J; bases not matched to a gene: 0. This CDR3 is 14 amino acids long. Per the germline V gene, CDR1 is SEHNR and CDR2 is FQNEAQ (reference sequence). The CDR3 loop reads CASSLTSGSYEQYF. DNA for the CDR3: TGTGCCAGCAGCTTGACTAGCGGGAGCTACGAGCAGTACTTC.

The rearrangement links TRBV7-9 to TRBJ2-1; 8 positions match TRBD2. The J segment lost 4 bases and the V segment lost 4 bases, leaving 9 bases of the junction unmatched. The germline gives CDR1 SEHNR, CDR2 FQNEAQ (reference sequence). The CDR3 totals 16 residues. The CDR3 reads CASSSQTSERYNEQFF. The CDR3 nucleotides read TGTGCCAGCAGCTCCCAGACTAGCGAAAGATACAATGAGCAGTTCTTC.

The rearrangement links TRBV4-3 to TRBJ2-1; 13 bases are shared with TRBD2. Per germline, CDR1 LGHNA and CDR2 YSLEER. V shed 0 bases, J shed 2 bases, and the junction held 1 base outside the gene matches. The CDR3 is made up of 17 amino acids. CDR3 DNA: TGCGCCAGCAGCCAAGAAGGACTAGCGGGAGCCTACAATGAGCAGTTCTTC. Protein sequence: CASSQEGLAGAYNEQFF.

This sequence joins TRBV15 and TRBJ1-4; D is ambiguous. The V end was cut by 1 base, the J end by 5 bases, with 8 bases between. This CDR3 comprises 14 residues. Germline V CDR1 and CDR2: LNHNV, YYDKDF (reference sequence). This CDR3 is CATSRGLVNEKLFF. The CDR3 DNA reads TGTGCCACCAGCAGAGGCTTGGTCAATGAAAAACTGTTTTTT. Together with reference TRBV15 and TRBJ1-4, the CDR3 gives the full variable domain: DAMVIQNPRYQVTQFGKPVTLSCSQTLNHNVMYWYQQKSSQAPKLLFHYYDKDFNNEADTPDNFQSRRPNTSFCFLDIRSPGLGDTAMYLCATSRGLVNEKLFFGSGTQLSVL.

The rearrangement joins TRBV18 to TRBJ1-5; D is unclear. Trimming took off 3 bases at V and 6 bases at J, with 9 bases between the two ends. Germline V gene lookup returns CDR1 KGHSH and CDR2 LQKENI. CDR3 length equals 13 residues. The DNA of the CDR3 is TGTGCCAGCTCACCGGATAAATTTCAGCCCCAGCATTTT. Translation gives CASSPDKFQPQHF.

This clone was seen just once. This sequence joins TRBV27 and TRBJ2-2, with D maybe TRBD2 (5 bases). The CDR3 covers 11 residues. Trimming removed 6 bases from V and 7 bases from J, with 6 bases in between. Germline lookup yields CDR1 MNHEY and CDR2 SMNVEV (reference sequence). CDR3 sequence (DNA): TGTGCCAGCAGACGGGGCGGGGAGCTGTTTTTT. Translated, it gives CASRRGGELFF.